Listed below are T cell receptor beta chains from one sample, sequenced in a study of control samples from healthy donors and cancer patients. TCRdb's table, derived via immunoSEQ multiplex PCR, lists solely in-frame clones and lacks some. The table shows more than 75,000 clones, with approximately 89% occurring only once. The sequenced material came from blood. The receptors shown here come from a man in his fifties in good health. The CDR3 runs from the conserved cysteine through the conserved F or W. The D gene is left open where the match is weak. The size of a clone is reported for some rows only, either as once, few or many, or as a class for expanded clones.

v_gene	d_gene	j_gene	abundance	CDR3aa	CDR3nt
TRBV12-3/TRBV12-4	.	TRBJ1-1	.	CASSLVRNTEAFF	TGTGCCAGCAGTTTAGTGAGGAACACTGAAGCTTTCTTT
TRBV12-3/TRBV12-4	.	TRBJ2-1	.	CASSADSNEQFF	TGTGCCAGCAGTGCAGACAGTAATGAGCAGTTCTTC
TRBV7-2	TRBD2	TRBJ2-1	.	CASSRGGTEQFF	TGTGCCAGCAGCCGGGGGGGTACTGAGCAGTTCTTC
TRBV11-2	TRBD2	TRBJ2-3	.	CASSHMTSGGDTDTQYF	TGTGCCAGCAGCCACATGACTAGCGGGGGAGACACAGATACGCAGTATTTT
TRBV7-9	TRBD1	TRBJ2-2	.	CASSPRDSNTGELFF	TGTGCCAGCAGCCCTCGGGACAGCAACACCGGGGAGCTGTTTTTT
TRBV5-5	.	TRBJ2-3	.	CASSLGWGGTDTQYF	TGTGCCAGCAGCTTGGGGTGGGGGGGCACAGATACGCAGTATTTT
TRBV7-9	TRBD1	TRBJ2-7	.	CASSLDRGSYEQYF	TGTGCCAGCAGCTTGGACAGGGGGTCTTACGAGCAGTACTTC
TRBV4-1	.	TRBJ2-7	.	CASSPLRSYEQYF	TGCGCCAGCAGCCCTCTACGGTCCTACGAGCAGTACTTC
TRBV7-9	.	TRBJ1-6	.	CASSLGSSPLHF	TGTGCCAGCAGCCTAGGGAGTTCACCCCTCCACTTT
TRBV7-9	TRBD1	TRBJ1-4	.	CASSLDRGNEKLFF	TGTGCCAGCAGCCTGGACAGGGGTAATGAAAAACTGTTTTTT
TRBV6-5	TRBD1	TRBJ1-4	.	CASSKDRVPGEKLFF	TGTGCCAGCAGTAAGGACAGGGTACCTGGTGAAAAACTGTTTTTT
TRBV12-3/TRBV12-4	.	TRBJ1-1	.	CASSLYREAFF	TGTGCCAGCAGTCTGTACAGGGAAGCTTTCTTT
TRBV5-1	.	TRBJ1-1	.	CASSLDGTLIEAFF	TGCGCCAGCAGCTTGGATGGCACCTTAATCGAAGCTTTCTTT
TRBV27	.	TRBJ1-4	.	CASSLSGKLPPNEKLFF	TGTGCCAGCAGTTTATCCGGTAAACTCCCACCTAATGAAAAACTGTTTTTT
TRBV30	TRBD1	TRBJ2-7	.	CAWRGPGTGGNEQYF	TGTGCCTGGAGGGGTCCCGGGACAGGGGGGAACGAGCAGTACTTC
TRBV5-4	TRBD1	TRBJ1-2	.	CASRVDRETLRGYTF	TGTGCCAGCAGGGTCGACAGGGAAACCCTGCGGGGCTACACCTTC
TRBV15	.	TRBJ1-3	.	CATSRDRASGNTIYF	TGTGCCACCAGCAGAGATCGAGCCTCTGGAAACACCATATATTTT
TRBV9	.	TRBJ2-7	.	CASSLRDSSSYEQYF	TGTGCCAGCAGCCTCAGGGACTCGAGCTCCTACGAGCAGTACTTC
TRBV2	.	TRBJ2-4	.	CASSEQGMYGNIQYF	TGTGCCAGCAGTGAACAGGGGATGTACGGAAACATTCAGTACTTC
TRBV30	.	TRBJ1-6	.	CAWRPGRVTSPLHF	TGTGCCTGGAGGCCGGGTAGGGTAACGTCACCCCTCCACTTT
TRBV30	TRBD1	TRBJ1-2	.	CAWNWDSSMGGYTF	TGTGCCTGGAACTGGGACAGCTCAATGGGTGGCTACACCTTC
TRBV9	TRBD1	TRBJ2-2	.	CASRGQILSGELFF	TGTGCCAGCAGGGGACAGATATTATCCGGGGAGCTGTTTTTT
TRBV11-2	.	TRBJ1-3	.	CASSLDSALSGNTIYF	TGTGCCAGCAGCTTAGATTCCGCGCTCTCTGGAAACACCATATATTTT
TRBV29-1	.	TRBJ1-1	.	CSVEVEEGEAFF	TGCAGCGTTGAAGTGGAGGAGGGTGAAGCTTTCTTT
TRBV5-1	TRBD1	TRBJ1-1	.	CASKTGTNTEAFF	TGCGCCAGCAAGACAGGGACGAACACTGAAGCTTTCTTT
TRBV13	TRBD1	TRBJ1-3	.	CASSSRDRGFLSGNTIYF	TGTGCCAGCAGCTCGAGAGACAGGGGTTTCCTCTCTGGAAACACCATATATTTT
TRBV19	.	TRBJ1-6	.	CASSIDQGRSGPLHF	TGTGCCAGTAGTATAGATCAAGGCCGGTCGGGGCCCCTCCACTTT
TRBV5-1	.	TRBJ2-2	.	CASSLANTGELFF	TGCGCCAGCAGTCTAGCGAACACCGGGGAGCTGTTTTTT
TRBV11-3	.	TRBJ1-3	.	CASSLSGLGMGSGNTIYF	TGTGCCAGCAGCTTATCTGGCCTGGGAATGGGCTCTGGAAACACCATATATTTT
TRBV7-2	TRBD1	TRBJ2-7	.	CASSFTDRGLEQYF	TGTGCCAGCAGCTTCACGGACAGGGGGCTTGAGCAGTACTTC
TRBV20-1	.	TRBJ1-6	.	CSARAQGTLHF	TGCAGTGCTAGAGCACAGGGCACCCTCCACTTT
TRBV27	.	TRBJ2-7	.	CASSLDRVSYEQYF	TGTGCCAGCAGTTTAGATAGGGTGAGTTACGAGCAGTACTTC
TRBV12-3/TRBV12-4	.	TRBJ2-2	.	CASRNLGTGELFF	TGTGCCAGCAGAAACCTGGGGACCGGGGAGCTGTTTTTT
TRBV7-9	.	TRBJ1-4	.	CASSLGGVSAAFF	TGTGCCAGCAGCTTAGGGGGGGTCTCGGCAGCGTTTTTT
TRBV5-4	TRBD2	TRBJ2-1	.	CASSLRLAGGPDEQFF	TGTGCCAGCAGCTTGCGGTTAGCGGGGGGGCCGGATGAGCAGTTCTTC
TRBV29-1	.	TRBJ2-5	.	CSVGEGAGVTQYF	TGCAGCGTTGGGGAAGGGGCCGGGGTCACCCAGTACTTC
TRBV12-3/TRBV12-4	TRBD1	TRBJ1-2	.	CASSPTGDYGYTF	TGTGCCAGCAGTCCTACAGGGGACTATGGCTACACCTTC
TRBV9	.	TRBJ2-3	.	CASSVVTDTDTQYF	TGTGCCAGCAGCGTAGTCACCGACACAGATACGCAGTATTTT
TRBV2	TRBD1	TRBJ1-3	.	CASHLNSGQGFGNTIYF	TGTGCCAGCCATCTTAACTCGGGACAGGGGTTCGGAAACACCATATATTTT
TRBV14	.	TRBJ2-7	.	CASSRRRGHLTGDEQYF	TGTGCCAGCAGCCGCCGGCGGGGACATTTAACAGGCGACGAGCAGTACTTC
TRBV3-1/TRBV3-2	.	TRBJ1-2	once	CASSQTGGYNYGYTF	TGTGCCAGCAGCCAAACGGGGGGTTATAACTATGGCTACACCTTC
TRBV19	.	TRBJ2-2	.	CASSISVGVKALTGELFF	TGTGCCAGTAGTATATCGGTAGGGGTCAAAGCCTTAACCGGGGAGCTGTTTTTT
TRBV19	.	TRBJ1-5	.	CASSITSGSNQPQHF	TGTGCCAGTAGTATTACGTCGGGTAGCAATCAGCCCCAGCATTTT
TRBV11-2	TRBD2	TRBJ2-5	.	CASSAPGLAGLETQYF	TGTGCCAGCAGCGCCCCAGGACTAGCGGGGCTAGAGACCCAGTACTTC
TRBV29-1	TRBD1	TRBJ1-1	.	CSGRDSWTEAFF	TGCAGCGGGAGGGACAGTTGGACTGAAGCTTTCTTT
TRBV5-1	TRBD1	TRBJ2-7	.	CASSSDRGKGQYF	TGCGCCAGCAGCTCGGACAGGGGAAAGGGGCAGTACTTC
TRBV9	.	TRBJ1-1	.	CASSAGRGLEAFF	TGTGCCAGCAGCGCTGGGAGGGGGTTGGAAGCTTTCTTT